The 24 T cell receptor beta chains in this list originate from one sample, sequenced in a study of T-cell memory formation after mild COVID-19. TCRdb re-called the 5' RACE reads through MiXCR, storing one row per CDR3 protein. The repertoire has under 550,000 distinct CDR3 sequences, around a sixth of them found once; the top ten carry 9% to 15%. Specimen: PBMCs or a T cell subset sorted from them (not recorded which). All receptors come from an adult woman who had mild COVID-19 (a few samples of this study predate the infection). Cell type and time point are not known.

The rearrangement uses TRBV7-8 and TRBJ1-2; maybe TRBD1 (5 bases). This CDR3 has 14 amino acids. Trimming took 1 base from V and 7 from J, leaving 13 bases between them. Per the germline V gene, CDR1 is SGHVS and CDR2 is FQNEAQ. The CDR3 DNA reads TGTGCCAGCAGCTTAGGGTTAGGGGAGGGTGGCTACACCTTC. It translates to CASSLGLGEGGYTF.

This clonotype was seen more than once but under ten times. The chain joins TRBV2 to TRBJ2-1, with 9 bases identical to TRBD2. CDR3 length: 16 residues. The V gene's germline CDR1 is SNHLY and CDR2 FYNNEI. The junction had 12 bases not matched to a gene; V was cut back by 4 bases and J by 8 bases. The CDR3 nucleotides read TGTGCCAGCAGTGGGTCTCGAGCGGGGGGCGGATATGAGCAGTTCTTC. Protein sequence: CASSGSRAGGGYEQFF.

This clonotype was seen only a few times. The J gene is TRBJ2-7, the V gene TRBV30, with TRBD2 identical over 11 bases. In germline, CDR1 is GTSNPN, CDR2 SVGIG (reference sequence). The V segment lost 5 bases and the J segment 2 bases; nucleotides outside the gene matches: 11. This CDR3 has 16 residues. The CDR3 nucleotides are TGTGCCTGGCGGCGCCCGGGACTAGCGGCCACCTACGAGCAGTACTTC. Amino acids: CAWRRPGLAATYEQYF.

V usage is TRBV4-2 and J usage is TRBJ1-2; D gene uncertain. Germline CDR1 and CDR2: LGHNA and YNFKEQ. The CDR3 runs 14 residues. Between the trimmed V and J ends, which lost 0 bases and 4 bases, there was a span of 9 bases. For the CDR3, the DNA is TGTGCCAGCAGCCAAGACTACAGCCTCTATGGCTACACCTTC. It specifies CASSQDYSLYGYTF.

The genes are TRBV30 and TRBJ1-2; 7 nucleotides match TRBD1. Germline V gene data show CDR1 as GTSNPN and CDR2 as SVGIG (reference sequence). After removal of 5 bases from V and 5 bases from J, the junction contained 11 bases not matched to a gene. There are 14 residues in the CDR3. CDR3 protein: CAWCPGTESYGYTF. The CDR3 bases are TGTGCCTGGTGCCCCGGGACAGAGAGTTATGGCTACACCTTC.

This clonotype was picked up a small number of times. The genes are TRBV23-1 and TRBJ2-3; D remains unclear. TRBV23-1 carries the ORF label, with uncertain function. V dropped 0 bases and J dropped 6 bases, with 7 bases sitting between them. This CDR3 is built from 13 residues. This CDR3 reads CASSQSIGDTQYF. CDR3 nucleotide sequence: TGCGCCAGCAGTCAATCGATCGGGGATACGCAGTATTTT.

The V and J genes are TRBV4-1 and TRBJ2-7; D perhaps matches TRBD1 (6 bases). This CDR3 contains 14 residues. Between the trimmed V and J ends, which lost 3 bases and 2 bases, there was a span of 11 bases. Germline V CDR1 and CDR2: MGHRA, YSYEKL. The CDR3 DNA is TGCGCCAGCAGCCACCCGACAGGAGCCTACGAGCAGTACTTC. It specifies CASSHPTGAYEQYF.

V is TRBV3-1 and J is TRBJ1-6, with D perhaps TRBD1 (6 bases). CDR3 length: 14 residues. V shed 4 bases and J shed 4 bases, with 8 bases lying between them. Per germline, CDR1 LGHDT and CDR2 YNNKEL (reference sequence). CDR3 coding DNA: TGTGCCAGCAGCCCACAGGGATATAATTCACCCCTCCACTTT. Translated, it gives CASSPQGYNSPLHF.

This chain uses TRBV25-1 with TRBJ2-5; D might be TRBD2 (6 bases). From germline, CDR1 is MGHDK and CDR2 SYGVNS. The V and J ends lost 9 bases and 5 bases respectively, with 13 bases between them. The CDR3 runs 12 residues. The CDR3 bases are TGTGCCAGTGGAGGGGCACGGGAGACCCAGTACTTC. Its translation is CASGGARETQYF.

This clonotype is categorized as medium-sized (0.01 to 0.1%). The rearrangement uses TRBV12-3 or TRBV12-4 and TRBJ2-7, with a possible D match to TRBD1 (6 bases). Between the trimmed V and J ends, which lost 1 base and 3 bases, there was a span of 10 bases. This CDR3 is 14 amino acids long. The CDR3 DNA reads TGTGCCAGCAGTTTAGAGAGGGGGAGCTACGAGCAGTACTTC. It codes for CASSLERGSYEQYF.

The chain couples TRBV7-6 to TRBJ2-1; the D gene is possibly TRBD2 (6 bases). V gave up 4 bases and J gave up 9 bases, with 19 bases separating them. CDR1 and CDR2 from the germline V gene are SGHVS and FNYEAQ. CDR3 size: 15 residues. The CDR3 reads CASSSRYGGNGEQFF. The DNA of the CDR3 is TGTGCCAGCAGCTCCCGATATGGCGGGAATGGTGAGCAGTTCTTC.

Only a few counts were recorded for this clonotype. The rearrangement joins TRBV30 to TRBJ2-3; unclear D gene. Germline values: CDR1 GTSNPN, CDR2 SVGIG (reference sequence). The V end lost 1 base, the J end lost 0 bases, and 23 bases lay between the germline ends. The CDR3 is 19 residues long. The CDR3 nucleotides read TGTGCCTGGAGTGCTCGGCGACCCTACGTAAAATCTAGCACAGATACGCAGTATTTT. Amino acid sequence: CAWSARRPYVKSSTDTQYF.

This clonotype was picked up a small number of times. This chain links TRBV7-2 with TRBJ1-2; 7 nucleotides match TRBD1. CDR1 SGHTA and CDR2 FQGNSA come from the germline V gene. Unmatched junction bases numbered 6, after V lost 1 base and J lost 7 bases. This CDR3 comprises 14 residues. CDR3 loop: CASSLDVGGAGYTF. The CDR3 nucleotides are TGTGCCAGCAGCTTAGACGTAGGGGGCGCTGGCTACACCTTC.

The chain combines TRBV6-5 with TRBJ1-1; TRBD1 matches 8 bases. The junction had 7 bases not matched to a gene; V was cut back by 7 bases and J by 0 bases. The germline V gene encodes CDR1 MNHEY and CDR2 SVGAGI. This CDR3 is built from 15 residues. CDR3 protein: CASMTDRGMNTEAFF. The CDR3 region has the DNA TGTGCCAGCATGACTGACAGGGGTATGAACACTGAAGCTTTCTTT.

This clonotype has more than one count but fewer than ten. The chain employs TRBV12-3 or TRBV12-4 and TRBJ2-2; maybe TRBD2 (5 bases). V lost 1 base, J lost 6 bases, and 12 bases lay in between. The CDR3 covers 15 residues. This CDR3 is CASSLGGLGPGELFF. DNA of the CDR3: TGTGCCAGCAGTTTAGGAGGGTTAGGGCCCGGGGAGCTGTTTTTT.

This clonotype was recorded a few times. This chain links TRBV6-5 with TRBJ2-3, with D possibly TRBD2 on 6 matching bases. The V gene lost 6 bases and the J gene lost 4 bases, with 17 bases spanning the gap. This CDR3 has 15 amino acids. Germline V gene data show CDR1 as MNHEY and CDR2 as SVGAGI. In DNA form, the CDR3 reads TGTGCCAGCAGCGCTATGTCCGGGAGTGCAGATACGCAGTATTTT. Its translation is CASSAMSGSADTQYF.

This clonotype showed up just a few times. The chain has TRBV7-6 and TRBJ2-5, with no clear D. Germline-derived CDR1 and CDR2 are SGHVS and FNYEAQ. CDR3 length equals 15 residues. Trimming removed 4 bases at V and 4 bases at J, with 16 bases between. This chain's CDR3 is CASSSEHEFGETQYF. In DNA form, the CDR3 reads TGTGCCAGCAGCTCCGAACATGAATTTGGAGAGACCCAGTACTTC. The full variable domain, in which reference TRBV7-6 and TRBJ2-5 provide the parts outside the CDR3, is GAGVSQSPRYKVTKRGQDVALRCDPISGHVSLYWYRQALGQGPEFLTYFNYEAQQDKSGLPNDRFSAERPEGSISTLTIQRTEQRDSAMYRCASSSEHEFGETQYFGPGTRLLVL.

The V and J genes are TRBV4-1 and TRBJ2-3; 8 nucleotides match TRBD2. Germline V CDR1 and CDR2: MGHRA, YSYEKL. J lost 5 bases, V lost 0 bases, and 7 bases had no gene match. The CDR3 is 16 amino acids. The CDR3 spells CASSQEMVAGIDTQYF. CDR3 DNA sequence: TGCGCCAGCAGCCAAGAGATGGTAGCGGGGATAGATACGCAGTATTTT.

The CDR3 coding sequence is TGCGCCAGCTCTTTTGAATCGGGCCGAACCTACGAGCAGTACTTC. This gives the protein CASSFESGRTYEQYF. The chain has TRBV5-1 and TRBJ2-7; no clear D. The CDR3 sequence is 15 residues long. The ends were cut back, 7 bases at V and 2 bases at J, with 19 bases in the middle. The germline gives CDR1 SGHRS, CDR2 YFSETQ.

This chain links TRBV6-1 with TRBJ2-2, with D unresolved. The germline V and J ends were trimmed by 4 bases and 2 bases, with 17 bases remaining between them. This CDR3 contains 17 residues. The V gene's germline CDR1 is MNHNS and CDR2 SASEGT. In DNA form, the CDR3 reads TGTGCCAGCAGTGGCGTAATAGGGTGGGATAACACCGGGGAGCTGTTTTTT. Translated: CASSGVIGWDNTGELFF.

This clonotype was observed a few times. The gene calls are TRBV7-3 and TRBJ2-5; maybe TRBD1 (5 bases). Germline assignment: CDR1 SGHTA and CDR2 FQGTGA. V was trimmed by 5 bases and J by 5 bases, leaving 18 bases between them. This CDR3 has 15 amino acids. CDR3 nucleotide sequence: TGTGCCAGCAGCGTCACGTCACAGGATGCGGAGACCCAGTACTTC. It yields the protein CASSVTSQDAETQYF.

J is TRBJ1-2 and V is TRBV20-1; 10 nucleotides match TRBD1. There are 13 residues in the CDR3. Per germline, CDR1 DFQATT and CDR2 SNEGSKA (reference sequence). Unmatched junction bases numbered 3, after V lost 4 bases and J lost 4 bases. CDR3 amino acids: CSAMDRGTYGYTF. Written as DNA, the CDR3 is TGCAGTGCTATGGACAGGGGGACCTATGGCTACACCTTC.

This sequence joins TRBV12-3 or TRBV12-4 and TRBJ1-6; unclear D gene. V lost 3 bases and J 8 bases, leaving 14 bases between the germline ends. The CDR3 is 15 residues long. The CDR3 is CASSFLGEKDSPLHF. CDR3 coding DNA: TGTGCCAGCAGTTTTCTCGGGGAAAAAGATTCACCCCTCCACTTT.

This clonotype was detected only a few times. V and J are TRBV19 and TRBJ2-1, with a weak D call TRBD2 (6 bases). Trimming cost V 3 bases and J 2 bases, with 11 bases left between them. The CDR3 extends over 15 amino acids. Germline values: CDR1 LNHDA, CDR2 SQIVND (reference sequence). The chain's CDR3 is CASSIAGSTYNEQFF. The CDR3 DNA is TGTGCCAGTAGTATTGCGGGGAGTACCTACAATGAGCAGTTCTTC.